These 15 T cell receptor beta chains were all obtained from the same sample, sequenced in a study of shared clonotypes between healthy human individuals. Measured with immunoSEQ multiplex PCR; TCRdb has only the in-frame clones, and not every one. This repertoire shows hundreds of thousands of clones, approximately 96% found once; its top ten account for more than 0.085%. CD45RO-negative, CCR7-selected cells formed the naive CD8 fraction, which excluded terminally differentiated effector memory CD45RA+ cells. The material sequenced was naive CD8+ T cells sorted from blood. The receptors were sampled from a woman aged 25 to 39 in good health.

This clone was recorded once. The genes are TRBV9 and TRBJ2-1; 8 positions agree with TRBD2. Germline CDR1 is SGDLS and CDR2 is YYNGEE. This CDR3 region has 19 residues. V lost 0 bases and J lost 7; bases outside the gene matches: 18. The CDR3 here is CASSVVGVTSGGRGNEQFF. The DNA for the CDR3 is TGTGCCAGCAGCGTAGTTGGTGTAACTAGCGGAGGTAGGGGTAATGAGCAGTTCTTC.

The rearrangement links TRBV7-9 to TRBJ2-5; D is tentatively TRBD1 or TRBD2 (6 bases each). Germline values: CDR1 SEHNR, CDR2 FQNEAQ (reference sequence). The ends were cut back, 10 bases at V and 4 bases at J, with 16 bases in the middle. The CDR3 has 13 residues. Here the CDR3 reads CANSGASGETQYF. In DNA form, the CDR3 reads TGTGCCAACTCGGGGGCCTCCGGAGAGACCCAGTACTTC.

The chain carries TRBV5-5 and TRBJ2-7; 7 bases are a match to TRBD1. This CDR3 is built from 15 residues. V gave up 3 bases and J gave up 1 base; unmatched junction bases: 7. CDR1 SGHKS and CDR2 YYEKEE come from the germline V gene (reference sequence). CDR3 residues: CASSYYRGGSYEQYF. DNA for the CDR3: TGTGCCAGCAGCTATTACAGGGGTGGATCCTACGAGCAGTACTTC.

The chain joins TRBV19 to TRBJ2-7; D gene unclear. Germline-derived CDR1 and CDR2 are LNHDA and SQIVND (reference sequence). There are 13 residues in the CDR3. V shed 5 bases and J shed 6 bases, with 14 bases lying between them. The DNA for the CDR3 is TGTGCCAGTAGTCTCGGACCTAACCGCGAGCAGTACTTC. Its protein is CASSLGPNREQYF.

CDR3 in DNA: TGTGCCAGCAGCCCCCGGGACATGCTCGACGAGCAGTACTTC. Protein product: CASSPRDMLDEQYF. The V gene is TRBV13, the J gene TRBJ2-7, with a tentative D call TRBD1 (6 bases). V was shortened by 5 bases and J by 5 bases, with 16 bases between the two germline ends. Germline assignment: CDR1 PRHDT and CDR2 FYEKMQ (reference sequence). The CDR3 spans 14 residues.

The J gene is TRBJ2-7, the V gene TRBV6-5, with a possible D match to TRBD2 (5 bases). The CDR3 extends over 14 amino acids. Between the trimmed V and J ends, which lost 3 bases and 5 bases, there was a span of 14 bases. The germline V gene has CDR1 MNHEY and CDR2 SVGAGI. The chain's CDR3 is CASSYLGLQDEQYF. In DNA, the CDR3 is TGTGCCAGCAGTTATTTAGGACTGCAGGACGAGCAGTACTTC.

CDR3 nucleotide sequence: TGTGCCAGTACTGACAGGATGAACACTGAAGCTTTCTTT. Amino acids: CASTDRMNTEAFF. The chain employs TRBV19 and TRBJ1-1, with TRBD1 as a possible D gene (6 bases). Deletions cut 7 bases from V and 0 bases from J, with 9 bases between. The CDR3 length is 13 residues. The germline V gene encodes CDR1 LNHDA and CDR2 SQIVND (reference sequence).

V is TRBV13 and J is TRBJ1-1, with D possibly matching TRBD1 (5 bases). In germline, CDR1 is PRHDT, CDR2 FYEKMQ (reference sequence). There are 11 residues in the CDR3. V was clipped by 5 bases and J by 8 bases, with 9 bases between them. This CDR3 is CASSEGPEAFF. Written as DNA, the CDR3 is TGTGCCAGCAGCGAGGGGCCCGAAGCTTTCTTT.

The chain links TRBV13 to TRBJ2-7; D not resolved. CDR1 and CDR2 (germline): PRHDT, FYEKMQ (reference sequence). The ends were cut back, 4 bases at V and 6 bases at J, with 7 bases in the middle. The CDR3 length is 11 residues. The CDR3: CASSSSLEQYF. The CDR3 DNA reads TGTGCCAGCAGCTCCTCCCTCGAGCAGTACTTC.

As to this clone: The same CDR3 can be traced to other DNA sequences in this sample. The CDR3 is CASSSGSYEQYF. The DNA for the CDR3 is TGTGCCAGTTCCAGCGGATCCTACGAGCAGTACTTC. J is TRBJ2-7 and V is TRBV19, with TRBD2 as a possible D gene (5 bases). Germline CDR1 and CDR2: LNHDA and SQIVND (reference sequence). The CDR3 sequence is 12 residues long. The V gene lost 8 bases and the J gene lost 1 base, with 9 bases spanning the gap.

The rearrangement joins TRBV11-2 to TRBJ1-5; D uncertain. This CDR3 comprises 13 residues. CDR1 is SGHAT, CDR2 FQNNGV, per germline. V was clipped by 2 bases and J by 0 bases, with 2 bases between them. CDR3 sequence (DNA): TGTGCCAGCAGCTTAAATAGCAATCAGCCCCAGCATTTT. Translation gives CASSLNSNQPQHF.

The chain is built from TRBV28 and TRBJ2-2, with D tentatively TRBD2 (6 bases). The germline V gene has CDR1 MDHEN and CDR2 SYDVKM. This CDR3 has 18 residues. Trimming removed 6 bases from V and 1 base from J, with 21 bases in between. The CDR3 loop is CASRGNDFAGLNTGELFF. The DNA for the CDR3 is TGTGCCAGCAGGGGAAACGATTTCGCGGGACTGAACACCGGGGAGCTGTTTTTT.

The V gene is TRBV19, the J gene TRBJ1-5; 9 positions agree with TRBD1. The V and J ends lost 5 bases and 7 bases, in that order; junction bases with no gene match: 12. Looked up from germline, CDR1 is LNHDA and CDR2 is SQIVND (reference sequence). The CDR3 spans 16 residues. DNA of the CDR3: TGTGCCAGTAGTGTCCCCGGGACAGGGTTAGGGCAGCCCCAGCATTTT. It translates to CASSVPGTGLGQPQHF.

The chain carries TRBV7-8 and TRBJ2-7, with TRBD2 matching over 13 bases. This CDR3 region has 17 residues. The trim removed 3 bases at V and 2 bases at J, leaving 7 bases unmatched. Germline values: CDR1 SGHVS, CDR2 FQNEAQ. The CDR3 is CASSFGLAGVATYEQYF. The CDR3 DNA reads as TGTGCCAGCAGCTTCGGACTAGCGGGAGTAGCTACCTACGAGCAGTACTTC.

This rearrangement joins TRBV15 to TRBJ2-3; D might be TRBD2 (6 bases). The germline CDR1 and CDR2 sequences are LNHNV and YYDKDF (reference sequence). The CDR3 has 18 residues. V lost 1 base and J 2 bases, leaving 19 bases between the germline ends. CDR3 DNA sequence: TGTGCCACCAGCAGAGTGCCCTTGGGGGGAGAGGACACAGATACGCAGTATTTT. Translation gives CATSRVPLGGEDTDTQYF.